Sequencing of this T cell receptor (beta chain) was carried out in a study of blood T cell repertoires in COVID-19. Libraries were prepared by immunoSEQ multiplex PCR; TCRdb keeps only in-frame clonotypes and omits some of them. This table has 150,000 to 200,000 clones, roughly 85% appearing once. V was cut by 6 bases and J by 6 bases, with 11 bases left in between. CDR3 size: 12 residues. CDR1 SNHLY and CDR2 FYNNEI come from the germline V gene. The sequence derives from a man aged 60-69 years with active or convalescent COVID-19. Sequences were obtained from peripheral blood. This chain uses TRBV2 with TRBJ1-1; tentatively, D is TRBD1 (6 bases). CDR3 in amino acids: CASSAQGPEAFF. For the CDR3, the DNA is TGTGCCAGCAGCGCACAGGGTCCTGAAGCTTTCTTT.